Listed below are T cell receptor beta chains from one sample, sequenced in a study of control samples from healthy donors and cancer patients. The repertoire was sequenced with immunoSEQ multiplex PCR; TCRdb's copy has only in-frame clones and lacks some. The sample includes 75,000 to 95,000 clones, 80% to 95% of them seen just once. Sequencing was done on a sample of blood. These receptors were taken from a woman aged 25-40 years in good health. The CDR3 runs from the conserved cysteine through the conserved F or W.

v_gene	j_gene	CDR3aa
TRBV29-1	TRBJ1-2	CSVEEWAINYGYTF
TRBV7-9	TRBJ2-5	CASSFGLQETQYF
TRBV6-5	TRBJ1-5	CASSLRDSFNQPQHF
TRBV29-1	TRBJ1-2	CSVADRAAYGYTF
TRBV11-2	TRBJ2-5	CASSSLTSIKETQYF
TRBV5-4	TRBJ1-2	CASSLAGTFYGYTF
TRBV7-8	TRBJ2-7	CASSLGRLAGYEQYF
TRBV18	TRBJ2-3	CASSGTTQYF
TRBV7-2	TRBJ2-3	CASSSGLARTDTQYF
TRBV10-3	TRBJ1-2	CAISESGKGAYGYTF
TRBV18	TRBJ1-2	CASSPNTHRAYNYGYTF
TRBV5-1	TRBJ1-5	CASSLEGDSNQPQHF
TRBV11-3	TRBJ2-1	CASSSTRTGGSYNEQFF
TRBV27	TRBJ1-2	CASRAGGYGYTF
TRBV24-1	TRBJ1-2	CATSDLSPRPGYTF
TRBV5-1	TRBJ1-2	CASSSGQYGYTF